This TCR beta chain was recorded in a study of radiation and T cells in renal cell carcinoma. Findings and limits, study-wide: No pretreatment tumor biopsies were available for baseline clonotypes. From baseline, blood top tumor clonotypes peaked at 2 weeks post-radiation.

The V gene's germline CDR1 is LNHDA and CDR2 SQIVND (reference sequence). V was cut by 4 bases and J by 1 base, with 20 bases left in between. This CDR3 region has 18 residues. Time point reported: blood 2 weeks post-SBRT. The treatment was: 15 Gy SBRT to primary tumor, nephrectomy 4 weeks later. After SBRT, blood was collected at 2 and 4 weeks, plus baseline. Generated by immunoSEQ multiplex PCR, the TCRdb table keeps only in-frame clones and is missing some. Counted here are tens of thousands of clones, around 81% occurring once; the ten biggest clones make up roughly 6.1%. As to this clone: Its target is not known.

The material was blood, obtained from a patient whose treatment included radiotherapy and nephrectomy. V gene TRBV19 combines with J gene TRBJ1-5; D gene ambiguous. The TCR comes from a man between 60 and 70 years old with renal cell carcinoma. CDR3 sequence reads: CASSRVLADFYSNQPQHF. The CDR3 nucleotides are TGTGCCAGTAGTAGGGTTCTGGCAGACTTCTACAGCAATCAGCCCCAGCATTTT. The whole variable domain, remainder taken from reference TRBV19 and TRBJ1-5, is DGGITQSPKYLFRKEGQNVTLSCEQNLNHDAMYWYRQDPGQGLRLIYYSQIVNDFQKGDIAEGYSVSREKKESFPLTVTSAQKNPTAFYLCASSRVLADFYSNQPQHFGDGTRLSIL.